The 11 T cell receptor beta chains presented below share a single source sample, sequenced in a study of Ad26.COV2.S vaccination and SARS-CoV-2 variants. The method was immunoSEQ multiplex PCR; TCRdb's version includes in-frame clones alone and lacks a portion of them. The profile shows some 410,000 clones, about 92% of them singletons. Regarding treatment: some 20 received Ad26.COV2.S at low or high dose, single or two shots; 5 received placebo; per-sample allocation not given. Repertoires come from day 63 after the first vaccine or placebo injection. Specimen: peripheral blood, collected in a trial of Ad26.COV2.S vaccine versus placebo. These receptors all stem from a person aged 18-60 years who received the Ad26.COV2.S COVID-19 vaccine or a placebo.

This chain joins TRBV5-6 and TRBJ2-4; maybe TRBD1 (6 bases). Trimming removed 2 bases at V and 5 bases at J, with 20 bases between. CDR3 size: 17 residues. Germline CDR1 and CDR2: SGHDT and YYEEEE. CDR3 loop: CASSFTGFGDNQNIQYF. The CDR3 bases are TGTGCCAGCAGCTTCACGGGGTTTGGGGACAACCAAAACATTCAGTACTTC.

The gene calls are TRBV5-1 and TRBJ2-7, with a weak D call TRBD1 (6 bases). The germline V gene encodes CDR1 SGHRS and CDR2 YFSETQ. Between the trimmed V and J ends, which lost 1 base and 5 bases, there was a span of 16 bases. This CDR3 spans 15 amino acids. Here the CDR3 reads CASSLRTGLMNEQYF. The CDR3 DNA is TGCGCCAGCAGCTTGAGAACAGGGTTGATGAACGAGCAGTACTTC.

This sequence joins TRBV15 and TRBJ1-3, with 10 bases lining up with TRBD1. The CDR3 loop spans 18 amino acids. Trimming at V came to 1 base and at J to 4 bases, leaving 10 bases not matched to a gene. Germline values: CDR1 LNHNV, CDR2 YYDKDF (reference sequence). The CDR3 loop is CATSRAATGTGVGNTIYF. The CDR3 DNA reads TGTGCCACCAGCAGAGCCGCAACCGGGACAGGGGTAGGAAACACCATATATTTT.

This clone was observed a single time. The chain couples TRBV6-2 or TRBV6-3 to TRBJ1-3, with unresolved D. The V end was cut by 2 bases, the J end by 4 bases, with 9 bases between. CDR1 and CDR2 from the germline V gene are MNHEY and SVGEGT. The CDR3 is 14 amino acids. The CDR3 is CASSYVRSGNTIYF. In DNA, the CDR3 is TGTGCCAGCAGTTACGTCCGGTCCGGAAACACCATATATTTT.

The chain uses TRBV4-3 and TRBJ2-3, with 10 bases lining up with TRBD2. Germline values: CDR1 LGHNA, CDR2 YSLEER. The J segment lost 3 bases and the V segment lost 4 bases, leaving 4 bases of the junction unmatched. The CDR3 is 15 amino acids. The CDR3 sequence: CASSRTSGRTDTQYF. CDR3 DNA: TGCGCCAGCAGCCGGACTAGCGGACGAACAGATACGCAGTATTTT.

The CDR3, as DNA: TGCGCCAGCAGCCAACCTCTGGACAGGGTCGAACCTAACTATGGCTACACCTTC. It specifies CASSQPLDRVEPNYGYTF. V and J are TRBV4-1 and TRBJ1-2; 8 bases align to TRBD1. The CDR3 sequence is 18 residues long. V shed 2 bases and J 0 bases; nucleotides not matched to a gene: 11. CDR1 and CDR2 from the germline V gene are MGHRA and YSYEKL.

The genes are TRBV7-2 and TRBJ2-1; the D is unclear. Germline CDR1 SGHTA, CDR2 FQGNSA. The CDR3 is 14 residues long. The V and J ends lost 2 bases and 0 bases respectively, with 5 bases between them. This chain's CDR3 is CASSLRSSYNEQFF. The CDR3 coding sequence is TGTGCCAGCAGCTTACGGAGCTCCTACAATGAGCAGTTCTTC.

This clone showed up just once. The chain combines TRBV3-1 (or the pseudogene TRBV3-2) with TRBJ2-7, with 11 bases identical to TRBD2. The CDR3 length is 17 residues. CDR1 LGHDT and CDR2 YNNKEL come from the germline V gene (reference sequence). The J segment lost 4 bases and the V segment lost 0 bases, leaving 8 bases of the junction unmatched. The CDR3 region has the DNA TGTGCCAGCAGCCAAGATCCTAGCGGGGGGCTCTTTTACGAGCAGTACTTC. Amino acid sequence: CASSQDPSGGLFYEQYF.

This clone was observed a single time. This sequence joins TRBV27 and TRBJ2-7, with a tentative D call TRBD2 (5 bases). The CDR3 runs to 16 residues. Germline lookup yields CDR1 MNHEY and CDR2 SMNVEV (reference sequence). With 6 bases removed from V and 2 bases from J, the gap between germline ends came to 20 bases. CDR3 bases: TGTGCCAGCAGAACCAAAGAGGGCAGGCTCGCCTACGAGCAGTACTTC. Its translation is CASRTKEGRLAYEQYF.

The sample holds a few counts of this clone. The chain recombines TRBV6-5 with TRBJ1-5; 7 bases match TRBD1. With V trimmed by 0 bases and J by 4 bases, 3 bases remained unmatched. CDR1 is MNHEY and CDR2 is SVGAGI in the germline V gene. CDR3 length: 15 residues. CDR3 sequence: CASSYSGGRNQPQHF. The CDR3 DNA reads as TGTGCCAGCAGTTACTCAGGGGGCCGAAATCAGCCCCAGCATTTT.

The chain uses TRBV13 and TRBJ2-1; TRBD2 agrees at 8 bases. In germline, CDR1 is PRHDT, CDR2 FYEKMQ (reference sequence). V trimming: 5 bases; J trimming: 2 bases; junction bases outside the gene matches: 5. The CDR3 is made up of 15 amino acids. CDR3 sequence: CASSTGGATYNEQFF. The CDR3 DNA sequence: TGTGCCAGCAGCACCGGGGGGGCCACCTACAATGAGCAGTTCTTC.